The 7 T cell receptor beta chains in this list originate from one sample, sequenced in a study of blood T cell repertoires in COVID-19 (dated by TCRdb to between 2020 and 2021). Receptor libraries were prepared by the immunoSEQ multiplex PCR assay. TCRdb carries this immuneACCESS record with in-frame sequences only. Its versions omit some clonotypes, under half of them owing to an unresolved V gene in the studies checked, with the rest unexplained. The sample profile shows hundreds of thousands of clones; roughly 90% of them were found once. The ten largest make up 9.5% to 15% of the sample. The sequenced sample consisted of peripheral blood. The receptors shown here come from a woman aged 60 to 75 with acute or convalescent COVID-19.

The rearrangement links TRBV9 to TRBJ1-2, with 7 bases that match TRBD1. CDR3 length: 16 amino acids. Germline V gives CDR1 SGDLS, CDR2 YYNGEE. The J segment lost 4 bases and the V segment lost 2 bases, leaving 11 bases of the junction unmatched. Here the CDR3 reads CASSVRQGPDRYGYTF. The CDR3 nucleotides are TGTGCCAGCAGCGTCAGACAGGGACCTGATCGCTATGGCTACACCTTC. The complete variable domain, with remaining parts taken from reference TRBV9 and TRBJ1-2, reads DSGVTQTPKHLITATGQRVTLRCSPRSGDLSVYWYQQSLDQGLQFLIQYYNGEERAKGNILERFSAQQFPDLHSELNLSSLELGDSALYFCASSVRQGPDRYGYTFGSGTRLTVV.

Turning to this clone: Different DNA sequences within this sample yield the same CDR3. V gene TRBV5-1 combines with J gene TRBJ2-2, with TRBD2 identical over 10 bases. This CDR3 has 16 residues. V dropped 0 bases and J dropped 2; count of bases not matched to a gene: 1. The germline V gene has CDR1 SGHRS and CDR2 YFSETQ. The DNA of the CDR3 is TGCGCCAGCAGCTTGGGACTAGCGGGTAACACCGGGGAGCTGTTTTTT. It translates to CASSLGLAGNTGELFF.

This chain joins TRBV11-1 and TRBJ2-7; 8 nucleotides match TRBD2. The CDR3 is 14 residues long. The germline V gene has CDR1 SGHAT and CDR2 FQDESV (reference sequence). The junction had 5 bases not matched to a gene; V was cut back by 2 bases and J by 5 bases. Here the CDR3 DNA reads TGTGCCAGCAGCTTATCAGCGGGAGAGCACGAGCAGTACTTC. This encodes CASSLSAGEHEQYF.

The CDR3 loop reads CASGTLNTEAFF. DNA for the CDR3: TGTGCCAGCGGGACTCTGAACACTGAAGCTTTCTTT. The J gene is TRBJ1-1, the V gene TRBV11-2, with D perhaps TRBD1 (5 bases). Trimming left V 8 bases short and J 0 bases short, with 7 bases between. The CDR3 has 12 residues. Germline-derived CDR1 and CDR2 are SGHAT and FQNNGV.

This chain joins TRBV19 and TRBJ1-5; TRBD1 matches at 10 bases. The length of the CDR3 is 17 residues. Germline V gives CDR1 LNHDA, CDR2 SQIVND (reference sequence). The V segment lost 3 bases and the J segment 2 bases; nucleotides outside the gene matches: 7. CDR3 nucleotides: TGTGCCAGTAGTATTCGCTCGGGACAGGGGCGCAATCAGCCCCAGCATTTT. It specifies CASSIRSGQGRNQPQHF. Based on the CDR3 plus reference TRBV19 and TRBJ1-5, the full variable domain is DGGITQSPKYLFRKEGQNVTLSCEQNLNHDAMYWYRQDPGQGLRLIYYSQIVNDFQKGDIAEGYSVSREKKESFPLTVTSAQKNPTAFYLCASSIRSGQGRNQPQHFGDGTRLSIL.

This chain links TRBV6-5 with TRBJ2-7, with D possibly matching TRBD2 (6 bases). The germline V gene encodes CDR1 MNHEY and CDR2 SVGAGI. CDR3 size: 11 residues. The V and J ends lost 7 bases and 5 bases respectively, with 9 bases between them. The CDR3 DNA reads as TGTGCCAGCACCCCGGGGGACGAGCAGTACTTC. The encoded protein is CASTPGDEQYF.

The chain links TRBV4-2 to TRBJ1-2; TRBD1 agrees at 9 bases. CDR1 and CDR2 (germline): LGHNA, YNFKEQ. With V trimmed by 3 bases and J by 8 bases, 16 bases remained unmatched. The CDR3 has 17 amino acids. CDR3 bases: TGTGCCAGCAGCCAGGCGACCGGGACAGGGCTTCAGTCCGGCTACACCTTC. Its translation: CASSQATGTGLQSGYTF.